This T cell receptor beta chain was sequenced in a study of shared clonotypes between healthy human individuals. The CDR3 is 18 residues long. Germline V gives CDR1 SQVTM, CDR2 ANQGSEA. The V segment lost 3 bases and the J segment 1 base; nucleotides outside the gene matches: 9. Of note for this clone: Its antigen is not identified.

In the naive CD8 group, cells lacked CD45RO and were positively selected for CCR7, so terminally differentiated effector memory CD45RA+ cells were left out. Sequencing was performed with immunoSEQ multiplex PCR; in TCRdb, only in-frame clones are kept and a portion is missing. The repertoire holds approximately 1.9 million clones, with around 93% as singletons. Regarding the study as a whole: Sequencing depth was expected to influence donor clonotype sharing.

The clonotype was recovered from a man aged 18 to 30 in good health. Some clones in this sample may be carry-over from other donors' samples. V and J are TRBV29-1 and TRBJ2-3, with TRBD2 matching 14 bases. Sequencing was performed on naive CD8+ T cells from PBMCs. As DNA, the CDR3 is TGCAGCGTTGATAGGGGACTAGCGGGAGTGGTTGGCACAGATACGCAGTATTTT. Protein sequence: CSVDRGLAGVVGTDTQYF.